This TCR beta chain was captured in a study of beta chain features in type 1 diabetes. Study context: In age, gender and cell yields, patients were similar to healthy donors. Points from the study as a whole: The similarity of naive, central memory and Treg TCRB repertoires appeared greater among patients than among healthy donors. All four CD4+ subsets of Type 1 diabetes patients contained TCRB CDR3s that were moderately but significantly shorter.

Since all of the isolated RNA was reverse transcribed, expressed TCRB transcripts were what got sequenced. Libraries were prepared by immunoSEQ multiplex PCR; TCRdb keeps only in-frame clonotypes and omits some of them. Of more than 20,000 clones listed, almost 50% are singletons. The V and J ends lost 7 bases and 6 bases, in that order; junction bases with no gene match: 5. Germline V lookup: CDR1 SQVTM, CDR2 ANQGSEA. The CDR3 consists of 12 residues. On this clone itself: Its antigen is currently unknown.

The chain links TRBV29-1 to TRBJ2-3; TRBD1 matches 9 bases. This sequence originates from a man aged 25-45 years with type 1 diabetes. The sample taken for sequencing was stem cell memory CD4+ T cells from blood. The CDR3 loop reads CSDRTGADTQYF. The DNA for the CDR3 is TGCAGCGACCGGACAGGGGCGGATACGCAGTATTTT.